This T cell receptor (beta chain) is from a study of blood T cell repertoires in COVID-19 (dated by TCRdb to about 2020). About the study as a whole: Samples from collaborators originated in the United States, Italy and Spain and spanned both the acute and convalescent phases of COVID-19. Sample metadata almost always included a de-identified subject ID, COVID-19 status, age in years and sex. The repertoires were released in a freely available public database meant as a resource for research on the immune response to SARS-CoV-2. The dataset comprised deeply sampled blood TCRbeta repertoires from subjects exposed to, actively infected with, or recovered from COVID-19. HLA class I and class II types, where available, came from metadata supplied by the sample provider rather than from assay-based typing. The samples were drawn from two sources: the first 160 participants of the ongoing ImmuneRACE study, and about 1,300 subjects contributed by 6 global collaborators. The prospective study material was composed of cDNA or gDNA derived from T cells, B-cell-depleted T cells, or PBMCs. Points the paper makes about the study in general: The amount of clinical and demographic metadata varied by source and participant and was provided uncurated.

V is pared back by 0 bases and J by 1 base, with 9 bases lying between the germline termini. Counted from cysteine to phenylalanine, this CDR3 has 15 amino acids. The read is trimmed to its CDR3 DNA, 45 bases read in frame from base 1. Looking up the germline V gene yields CDR1 LGHNA and CDR2 YNFKEQ. On this clone itself: Its antigen target is currently unknown. Base-call qualities are not available, and no considerably larger clone is one nucleotide away.

The collaborating institutions used their own protocols to collect whole blood in K2EDTA tubes. For TCRbeta analysis, collaborators shipped samples as frozen whole blood, isolated PBMCs, or DNA extracted from either of those sample types. TCRbeta CDR3 regions were amplified from genomic DNA by means of the immunoSEQ Assay, a bias-controlled multiplex PCR. In the original analysis: The number of nucleated cells in each sample was estimated from the amplification of reference gene primers within the assay. Sequence reads were collapsed and filtered to measure the absolute abundance of every unique TCRbeta CDR3 rearrangement. For each sample, productive Simpson clonality was calculated as the square root of Simpson's diversity index across productive rearrangements. What TCRdb holds here is the immuneACCESS table cut down to in-frame rearrangements. Part of the clones is not present; checked against another copy, under half of the missing clones reflect an unresolved V gene, and the others are unexplained. That table supplies the V and J calls and clone size; D and trimming were determined from the DNA. Recorded for this sample are tens of thousands of clones; 85% to 90% of them occurred a single time. Clones ranked in the top ten supply about 20% of the sample.

The receptor's source is a woman aged 80 or over in a cohort sampled during active or convalescent COVID-19. The sample taken for sequencing was peripheral blood. Recombination joined TRBV4-2 with TRBJ1-1, and perhaps TRBD1 as D gene, on 6 matching bases. The nucleotides are TGTGCCAGCAGCCAAGAACCAGGGGCGAACACTGAAGCTTTCTTT. This encodes CASSQEPGANTEAFF.